This T cell receptor (beta chain) was recorded in a study of shared clonotypes between healthy human individuals. Using immunoSEQ multiplex PCR, the repertoire was profiled, and TCRdb retains in-frame clones only, with some absent. The sample yields about 2.4 million clones, more than 85% seen once. The CDR3 is made up of 17 amino acids. Trimming stripped 2 bases from V and 0 bases from J, with 15 bases between. Per the germline V gene, CDR1 is SGHRS and CDR2 is YFSETQ. Study outcomes and limitations: Apart from blood, nothing was sampled; tissue repertoires likely differ.

This clone occurred once. What it binds is unknown. The sequence derives from a man in his late teens or twenties in good health. Some clones in this sample may be carry-over from other donors' samples. This chain links TRBV5-1 with TRBJ1-3; D is unclear. What was sequenced was naive CD4+ T cells from PBMCs. Described subset: CD45RA+ positively selected. CDR3 sequence (DNA): TGCGCCAGCAGCTTAGTGACTTCATGGAACTCTGGAAACACCATATATTTT. It encodes CASSLVTSWNSGNTIYF.